The 9 T cell receptor beta chains given below trace back to one sample, sequenced in a study of Ad26.COV2.S vaccination and SARS-CoV-2 variants (dated by TCRdb to about 2021). The sample's treatment or condition, from its label and the paper: roughly 20 received Ad26.COV2.S at low or high dose, single or two shots; several received placebo; per-sample allocation not given. Repertoires of vaccine and placebo recipients were sequenced from samples collected on day 63 after the first injection. Library preparation was by the immunoSEQ multiplex PCR assay. This is the immuneACCESS table as TCRdb keeps it, with only in-frame sequences that have V and J called. A part of the clones is gone; compared with another copy, unresolved V genes explain less than half, and the rest is unexplained. The sample contains under 250,000 clones, around nine tenths of them found a single time. The ten largest make up less than 3.5% of the sample.

The sequences come from peripheral blood, collected in a trial of Ad26.COV2.S vaccine versus placebo. These receptors originate from a person aged 18-65 years who received the Ad26.COV2.S COVID-19 vaccine or a placebo.

The chain uses TRBV24-1 and TRBJ1-1; D is unresolved. CDR3 length: 12 amino acids. CDR1 is KGHDR, CDR2 SFDVKD, per germline. The V gene lost 12 bases and the J gene lost 1 base, with 11 bases spanning the gap. The CDR3, as DNA: TGTGCCTCGCGGAAGGGGAACACTGAAGCTTTCTTT. Protein sequence: CASRKGNTEAFF.

V is TRBV5-6 and J is TRBJ2-3; TRBD2 aligns across 7 bases. Germline lookup yields CDR1 SGHDT and CDR2 YYEEEE. This CDR3 has 16 residues. V lost 4 bases, J lost 2 bases, and 10 bases stayed unmatched. CDR3 loop: CASSEQPGLPTDTQYF. In nucleotides, the CDR3 is TGTGCCAGCAGCGAACAGCCGGGACTACCCACAGATACGCAGTATTTT.

V and J are TRBV20-1 and TRBJ1-2; no clear D gene. The V and J ends lost 3 bases and 8 bases respectively, with 10 bases between them. Germline assignment: CDR1 DFQATT and CDR2 SNEGSKA (reference sequence). This CDR3 spans 11 amino acids. For the CDR3, the DNA is TGCAGTGCTAGTAGGTTCGGGGGCTACACCTTC. As protein: CSASRFGGYTF.

The chain couples TRBV25-1 to TRBJ2-5, with D maybe TRBD1 (6 bases). Looked up from germline, CDR1 is MGHDK and CDR2 is SYGVNS. CDR3 length: 14 amino acids. V lost 5 bases, J lost 1 base, and 11 bases lay in between. The CDR3 nucleotides are TGTGCCAGCAGTTCACAGGGCTTCCAAGAGACCCAGTACTTC. It yields the protein CASSSQGFQETQYF.

The chain couples TRBV6-5 to TRBJ2-7; tentative D call: TRBD1 (6 bases). The V gene's germline CDR1 is MNHEY and CDR2 SVGAGI. Trimming left V 3 bases short and J 3 bases short, with 9 bases between. The CDR3 is made up of 13 amino acids. The CDR3 loop reads CASSYNRDYEQYF. In nucleotides, the CDR3 is TGTGCCAGCAGTTATAACAGGGACTACGAGCAGTACTTC.

This sequence joins TRBV4-1 and TRBJ1-1; D may be TRBD1 (5 bases). V lost 3 bases, J lost 2 bases, and 16 bases lay in between. The germline CDR1 and CDR2 sequences are MGHRA and YSYEKL. CDR3 size: 16 residues. The CDR3 sequence is CASSQEPGLVNTEAFF. The CDR3 DNA reads TGCGCCAGCAGCCAGGAACCGGGACTGGTAAACACTGAAGCTTTCTTT.

The J gene is TRBJ1-1, the V gene TRBV9; D might be TRBD1 (6 bases). CDR1 is SGDLS, CDR2 YYNGEE, per germline. Trimming took off 4 bases at V and 3 bases at J, with 10 bases between the two ends. The CDR3 has 13 amino acids. CDR3 protein: CASSIQGDTEAFF. In DNA, the CDR3 is TGTGCCAGCAGCATACAGGGAGACACTGAAGCTTTCTTT.

V is TRBV19 and J is TRBJ2-1; 11 bases are shared with TRBD1. V was pared by 5 bases and J by 5 bases, with 5 bases of the junction left unmatched. Germline CDR1 is LNHDA and CDR2 is SQIVND (reference sequence). The CDR3 loop spans 15 amino acids. For the CDR3, the DNA is TGTGCCAGTAGTCCAGGACAGGGGGCCAACAATGAGCAGTTCTTC. Protein product: CASSPGQGANNEQFF. The full variable domain, with the rest looked up from reference TRBV19 and TRBJ2-1, is DGGITQSPKYLFRKEGQNVTLSCEQNLNHDAMYWYRQDPGQGLRLIYYSQIVNDFQKGDIAEGYSVSREKKESFPLTVTSAQKNPTAFYLCASSPGQGANNEQFFGPGTRLTVL.

This clone was found a few times. The V call is TRBV29-1, the J call TRBJ1-5, with D unclear. The CDR3 is 14 residues long. Germline CDR1 is SQVTM and CDR2 is ANQGSEA. Trimming removed 6 bases from V and 2 bases from J, with 14 bases in between. CDR3 protein: CSVGDPSGNQPQHF. The CDR3 DNA sequence: TGCAGCGTAGGTGACCCTAGCGGCAATCAGCCCCAGCATTTT. The variable domain in full, completed from reference TRBV29-1 and TRBJ1-5, reads SAVISQKPSRDICQRGTSLTIQCQVDSQVTMMFWYRQQPGQSLTLIATANQGSEATYESGFVIDKFPISRPNLTFSTLTVSNMSPEDSSIYLCSVGDPSGNQPQHFGDGTRLSIL.